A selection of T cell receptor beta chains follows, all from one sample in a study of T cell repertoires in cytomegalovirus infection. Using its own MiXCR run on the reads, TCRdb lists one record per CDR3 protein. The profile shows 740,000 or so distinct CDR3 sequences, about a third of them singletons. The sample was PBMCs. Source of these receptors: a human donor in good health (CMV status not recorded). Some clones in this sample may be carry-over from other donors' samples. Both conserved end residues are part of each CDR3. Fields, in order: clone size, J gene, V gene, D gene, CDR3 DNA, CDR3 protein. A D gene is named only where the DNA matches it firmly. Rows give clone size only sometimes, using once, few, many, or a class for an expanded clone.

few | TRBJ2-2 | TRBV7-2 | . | TGTGCCGCCCGACCAAACACCGGGGAGCTGTTTTTT | CAARPNTGELFF
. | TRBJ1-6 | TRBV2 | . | TGTGCCAGCAGTCCGGAGGCTAAGTTACCCCTCCACTTT | CASSPEAKLPLHF
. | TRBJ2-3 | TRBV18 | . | TGTGCCAGCTCACTAATCCGATCTACTATCGATACGCAGTATTTT | CASSLIRSTIDTQYF
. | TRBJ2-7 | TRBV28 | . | TGTGCCAGCAGTTTATTTTGGGGCAGGTACGAGCAGTACTTC | CASSLFWGRYEQYF
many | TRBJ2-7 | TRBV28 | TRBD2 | TGTGCCAGCAGCGGCCTAGCGGGGGGCCGAGAGTCCTACGAGCAGTACTTC | CASSGLAGGRESYEQYF
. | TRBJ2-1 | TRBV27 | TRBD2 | TGTGCCAGCAGTCCTCGGACTAGCGGGGGCCCATACAATGAGCAGTTCTTC | CASSPRTSGGPYNEQFF
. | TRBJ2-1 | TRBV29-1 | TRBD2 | TGCAGCGTTGCCTATTCCCGGCGGGAGGCTGAGCAGTTCTTC | CSVAYSRREAEQFF
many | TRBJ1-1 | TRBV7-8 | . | TGTGCCAGCAGCCCACAGACAATGAACACTGAAGCTTTCTTT | CASSPQTMNTEAFF
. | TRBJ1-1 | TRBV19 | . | TGTGCCAGTAGTCCCAGGACTCTAAACACTGAAGCTTTATTT | CASSPRTLNTEALF
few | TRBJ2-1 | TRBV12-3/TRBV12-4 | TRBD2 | TGTGCCAGCAGTGGAACTAGCGGGAGGGCCCGTGAGCAGTTCTTC | CASSGTSGRAREQFF
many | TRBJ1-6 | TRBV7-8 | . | TGTGCCAGCAGTCTGAGGGCGCAGGTCTCACCCCTCCACTTT | CASSLRAQVSPLHF
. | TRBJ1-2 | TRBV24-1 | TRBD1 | TGTGCCACCAGTGGGGGACAGTTCTATGGCTACACCTTC | CATSGGQFYGYTF
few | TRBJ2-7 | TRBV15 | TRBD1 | TGTGCCACCAGCAGAGCCCCGACAGGGGGTAGATACGAGCAGTACTTC | CATSRAPTGGRYEQYF
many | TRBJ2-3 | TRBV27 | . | TGTGCCAGCAGCAGGAGCACAGATACGCAGTATTTT | CASSRSTDTQYF
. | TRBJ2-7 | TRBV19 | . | TGTGCCAGTAGTCTACCGGGACTGGCCTCCTACGAGCAGTACTTC | CASSLPGLASYEQYF
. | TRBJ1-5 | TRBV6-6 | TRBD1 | TGTGCCAGCAAACTGGAACGGGACAGCCTTGGAGGTGGGCACAATCAGCCCCAGCATTTT | CASKLERDSLGGGHNQPQHF
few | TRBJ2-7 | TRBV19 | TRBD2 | TGTGCCAGTAGAACCGGGACTAGCGGACAATACGAGCAGTACTTC | CASRTGTSGQYEQYF
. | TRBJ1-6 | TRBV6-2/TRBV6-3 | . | TGTGCCAGCAGTTACGGCCAGGGACGTTCACCCCTCCACTTT | CASSYGQGRSPLHF
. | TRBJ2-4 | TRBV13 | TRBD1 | TGTGCCAGCACCATGACAGGGGAAGGAGCCAAAAACATTCAGTACTTC | CASTMTGEGAKNIQYF
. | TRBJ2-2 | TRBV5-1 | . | TGCTCCAGCAGCCCATACTGGGGTCCGACCGTGGAGCTGTTTTTT | CSSSPYWGPTVELFF
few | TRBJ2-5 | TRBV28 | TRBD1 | TGTGCCAGCAGTTGGGGACAGGGGGCTAGGGAGACCCAGTACTTC | CASSWGQGARETQYF
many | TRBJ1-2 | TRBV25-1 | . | TGTGCCAGCAGTGAAACACTGGGCTATGGCTACACCTTC | CASSETLGYGYTF
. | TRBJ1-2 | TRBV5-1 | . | TGCGCCAGCAGCCCGTGGGATTCTAAAAACTATGGCTACACCTTC | CASSPWDSKNYGYTF
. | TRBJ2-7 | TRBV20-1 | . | TGCAGTGCGACACTGGGCCCATCTACCGACGAGCAGTACTTC | CSATLGPSTDEQYF
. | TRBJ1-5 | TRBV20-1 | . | TGCAGTACCCAAACAGCAAATCAGCCCCAGCATTTT | CSTQTANQPQHF
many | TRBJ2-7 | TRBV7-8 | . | TGTGCCAGCAGCCCCGGGTTGGGGGCGGGAGCCTACGAGCAGTACTTC | CASSPGLGAGAYEQYF
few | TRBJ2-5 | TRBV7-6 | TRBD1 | TGTGCCAGCAGCCCAGGACAGGGTACTCAAGAGACCCAGTACTTC | CASSPGQGTQETQYF
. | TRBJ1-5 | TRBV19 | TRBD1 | TGTGCCAGTAGTGGGTACAGGGGGCAAGGTCAGCCCCAGCATTTT | CASSGYRGQGQPQHF
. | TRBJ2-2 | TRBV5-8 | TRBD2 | TGTGCCAGCAGCCGGACTAGCGGGACCTACACCGGGGAGCTGTTTTTT | CASSRTSGTYTGELFF
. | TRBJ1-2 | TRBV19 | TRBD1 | TGTGCCAGTAACGACAGGGGGGTCTATGGCTACACCTTC | CASNDRGVYGYTF
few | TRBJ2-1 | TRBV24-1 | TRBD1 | TGTGCCACCAGTTTAGGGACAGGGGGAAGAGACAATGAGCAGTTCTTC | CATSLGTGGRDNEQFF
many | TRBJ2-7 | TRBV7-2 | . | TGTGCCAGCAGACCCCCAGGCAAAACAACCTACGAGCAGTACTTC | CASRPPGKTTYEQYF
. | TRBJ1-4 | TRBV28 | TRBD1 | TGTGCCAGCAGTTTTCTGGGACAGGGCAATGAAAAACTGTTTTTT | CASSFLGQGNEKLFF
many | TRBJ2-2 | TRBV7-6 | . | TGTGCCAGCAGCTTAAGACAGGAAAACACCGGGGAGCTGTTTTTT | CASSLRQENTGELFF
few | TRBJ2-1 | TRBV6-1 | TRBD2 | TGTGCCACCCGCGCCGGGGGGTACAATGAGCAGTTCTTC | CATRAGGYNEQFF
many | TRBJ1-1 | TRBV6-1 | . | TGTGCCAGCTCTCTAGGACAGAGACTCACTGAAGCTTTCTTT | CASSLGQRLTEAFF
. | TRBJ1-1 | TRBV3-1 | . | TGTGCCAGCACGTCGGTCCGGGGCAACACTGAAGCTTTCTTT | CASTSVRGNTEAFF
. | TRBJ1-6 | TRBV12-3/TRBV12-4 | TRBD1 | TGTGCCAGCAGTCCGGGACAGGGGCAATATAATTCACCCCTCCACTTT | CASSPGQGQYNSPLHF
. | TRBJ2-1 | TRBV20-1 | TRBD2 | TGCAGTGCTAGAGAGTGGACTAGCGGGATACCGCCCAATGAGCAGTTCTTC | CSAREWTSGIPPNEQFF
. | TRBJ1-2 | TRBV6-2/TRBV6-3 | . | TGTGCCAGCAGCACAGGGCCCTTTGGTGGCTACACCTTC | CASSTGPFGGYTF
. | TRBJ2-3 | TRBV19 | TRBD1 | TGTGCCAGTCGTACGGGGACAGTCCTCACAGATACGCAGTATTTT | CASRTGTVLTDTQYF
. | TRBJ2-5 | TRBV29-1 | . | TGCAGCGCCAAAGAAGAGACCCAGTACTTC | CSAKEETQYF
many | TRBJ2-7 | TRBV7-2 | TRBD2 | TGTGCCAGCAGCGCACTAGCGGGAGGGCGTGAGCAGTACTTC | CASSALAGGREQYF
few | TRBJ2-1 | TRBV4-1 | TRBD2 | TGCGCCAGCAGCCAAGAATCGGCGACTAGCGCGTACAATGAGCAGTTCTTC | CASSQESATSAYNEQFF
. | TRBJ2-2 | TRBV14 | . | TGTGCCAGCAGCCAAAGTCGTGGCGGGGAGCTGTTTTTT | CASSQSRGGELFF
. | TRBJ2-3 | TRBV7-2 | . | TGTGCCAGCAGCCCCAAAATGGATACGCAGTATTTT | CASSPKMDTQYF
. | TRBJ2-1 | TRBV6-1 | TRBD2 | TGTGCCAGCAGGTCCGGGACTAGCGGGGGCAATGAGCAGTTCTTC | CASRSGTSGGNEQFF